Following are 15 T cell receptor beta chains from one sample sequenced in a study of blood T cell repertoires in COVID-19. Produced via immunoSEQ multiplex PCR; TCRdb's table is partial and in-frame only. The sample shows around 57,000 clones, 88% of them seen only once. The specimen sequenced was peripheral blood. The receptor source for this set is a woman aged 80 or over with active COVID-19.

J is TRBJ2-7 and V is TRBV29-1; 9 bases align to TRBD1. Germline V lookup: CDR1 SQVTM, CDR2 ANQGSEA. The J segment lost 1 base and the V segment lost 7 bases, leaving 8 bases of the junction unmatched. CDR3 length: 14 amino acids. The CDR3 loop reads CSAAPGQGSYEQYF. CDR3 DNA: TGCAGCGCCGCTCCGGGACAGGGTTCCTACGAGCAGTACTTC.

The V call is TRBV28, the J call TRBJ2-2; D is perhaps TRBD1 (5 bases). Trimming cost V 6 bases and J 4 bases, with 12 bases left between them. The CDR3 covers 14 residues. Germline loops: CDR1 MDHEN, CDR2 SYDVKM. The CDR3 DNA follows: TGTGCCAGCAGCCAGTGGACATTCACCGGGGAGCTGTTTTTT. The encoded protein is CASSQWTFTGELFF.

This clone was detected only once. The chain has TRBV6-1 and TRBJ1-2, with D possibly matching TRBD1 (6 bases). Trimming removed 2 bases at V and 2 bases at J, with 6 bases between. The CDR3 extends over 13 amino acids. Germline lookup yields CDR1 MNHNS and CDR2 SASEGT. The CDR3 loop is CASSEQGNYGYTF. CDR3 in DNA: TGTGCCAGCAGTGAACAGGGGAACTATGGCTACACCTTC.

The chain joins TRBV29-1 to TRBJ1-3; D is unresolved. The length of the CDR3 is 14 residues. Germline lookup yields CDR1 SQVTM and CDR2 ANQGSEA. V dropped 6 bases and J dropped 4 bases, with 16 bases sitting between them. The CDR3 region is CSVEPGNEGNTIYF. The CDR3 coding sequence is TGCAGCGTCGAGCCGGGGAACGAGGGAAACACCATATATTTT.

The V and J genes are TRBV11-2 and TRBJ2-7; D is perhaps TRBD2 (5 bases). Per the germline V gene, CDR1 is SGHAT and CDR2 is FQNNGV. The CDR3 runs to 14 residues. V was trimmed by 1 base and J by 3 bases, leaving 10 bases between them. For the CDR3, the DNA is TGTGCCAGCAGCTTAGTTCTAGCCAGCTACGAGCAGTACTTC. Its translation is CASSLVLASYEQYF.

This rearrangement joins TRBV9 to TRBJ2-3; 9 nucleotides align to TRBD1. V lost 3 bases, J lost 3 bases, and 5 bases stayed unmatched. The CDR3 spans 15 residues. Germline CDR1 is SGDLS and CDR2 is YYNGEE. CDR3 nucleotide sequence: TGTGCCAGCAGCGGGAACAGGGGGCGGACAGATACGCAGTATTTT. Translation gives CASSGNRGRTDTQYF.

The chain uses TRBV6-5 and TRBJ2-5, with 11 bases identical to TRBD1. V trimming: 5 bases; J trimming: 6 bases; junction bases outside the gene matches: 8. This CDR3 is 15 amino acids long. Per the germline V gene, CDR1 is MNHEY and CDR2 is SVGAGI. The CDR3 sequence: CASSNRGQGAQTQYF. In DNA, the CDR3 is TGTGCCAGCAGTAACCGCGGACAGGGGGCCCAGACCCAGTACTTC.

The chain uses TRBV7-2 and TRBJ1-2; 8 bases are a match to TRBD1. The trim removed 5 bases at V and 4 bases at J, leaving 9 bases unmatched. Germline assignment: CDR1 SGHTA and CDR2 FQGNSA. The CDR3 spans 15 residues. CDR3 protein: CASSASDRGTYGYTF. The CDR3, as DNA: TGTGCCAGCAGCGCTAGCGACAGGGGCACCTATGGCTACACCTTC.

The CDR3 here is CASSLEGVHGDTQYF. In nucleotides, the CDR3 is TGTGCCAGCAGCTTAGAGGGGGTCCATGGAGATACGCAGTATTTT. The chain is built from TRBV7-6 and TRBJ2-3, with TRBD1 as a possible D gene (6 bases). This CDR3 is built from 15 residues. Germline CDR1 and CDR2: SGHVS and FNYEAQ. With 1 base removed from V and 5 bases from J, the gap between germline ends came to 13 bases.

This CDR3 reads CAWSRHGGGNTIYF. CDR3 sequence (DNA): TGTGCCTGGTCCCGCCACGGGGGAGGAAACACCATATATTTT. The chain is built from TRBV30 and TRBJ1-3; TRBD1 is a possible D gene (5 bases). The V end was cut by 5 bases, the J end by 4 bases, with 15 bases between. This CDR3 region has 14 residues. Germline assignment: CDR1 GTSNPN and CDR2 SVGIG (reference sequence).

The CDR3 bases are TGTGCCAGCAGCTTACTAGCGGGGTCTTACAATGAGCAGTTCTTC. It yields the protein CASSLLAGSYNEQFF. The V gene is TRBV7-6, the J gene TRBJ2-1; 9 bases align to TRBD2. The CDR3 has 15 amino acids. Germline V lookup: CDR1 SGHVS, CDR2 FNYEAQ. J was trimmed by 4 bases and V by 2 bases; bases with no gene match: 3.

The V call is TRBV9, the J call TRBJ1-2, with D tentatively TRBD1 (5 bases). The CDR3 loop spans 13 amino acids. V was shortened by 3 bases and J by 1 base, with 7 bases between the two germline ends. In germline, CDR1 is SGDLS, CDR2 YYNGEE. The DNA for the CDR3 is TGTGCCAGCAGCGAGGGGTTTAACTATGGCTACACCTTC. It translates to CASSEGFNYGYTF.

This clone has just a few counts. The chain joins TRBV7-9 to TRBJ2-7; 8 bases fit TRBD1. The CDR3 is 16 residues long. Germline values: CDR1 SEHNR, CDR2 FQNEAQ (reference sequence). The ends lost 0 bases at V and 2 bases at J; junction bases unmatched: 6. CDR3 coding DNA: TGTGCCAGCAGCTTAGCTAGGGACAGGCGACCCTACGAGCAGTACTTC. Protein sequence: CASSLARDRRPYEQYF.

Notes on this clone: At one end, the junction sequence differs from germline, possibly due to a read error. The V and J genes are TRBV7-7 and TRBJ2-3, with 7 nucleotides matching TRBD2. Germline values: CDR1 SSHAT, CDR2 FNYEAQ (reference sequence). The CDR3 runs 17 residues. CDR3 sequence reads: CASTHKTTLADTDTQYF. Written as DNA, the CDR3 is TGTGCTAGCACCCACAAAACGACGCTAGCGGACACAGATACGCAGTATTTT. Looking up the rest from reference TRBV7-7 and TRBJ2-3 gives the full variable domain: GAGVSQSPRYKVTKRGQDVTLRCDPISSHATLYWYQQALGQGPEFLTYFNYEAQPDKSGLPSDRFSAERPEGSISTLTIQRTEQRDSAMYRCASTHKTTLADTDTQYFGPGTRLTVL.

The rearrangement uses TRBV9 and TRBJ1-6; possibly TRBD1 for D (5 bases). This CDR3 is built from 15 residues. Germline-derived CDR1 and CDR2 are SGDLS and YYNGEE. The V and J ends lost 2 bases and 10 bases respectively, with 16 bases between them. The CDR3, as DNA: TGTGCCAGCAGCGTTACGTCAGGGTTGGGATCACCCCTCCACTTT. Translation: CASSVTSGLGSPLHF. Drawing the rest from reference TRBV9 and TRBJ1-6, the complete variable domain is DSGVTQTPKHLITATGQRVTLRCSPRSGDLSVYWYQQSLDQGLQFLIQYYNGEERAKGNILERFSAQQFPDLHSELNLSSLELGDSALYFCASSVTSGLGSPLHFGNGTRLTVT.